Listed below are T cell receptor beta chains from one sample, sequenced in a study of neurological immune-mediated disorders. TCRdb called the 5' RACE reads again in MiXCR, with one record for every CDR3 protein. Of approximately 80,000 distinct CDR3 sequences listed, 4.3% are singletons. The sample was PBMCs. The receptors were gathered from a woman aged 55-69 years with multiple sclerosis. Each CDR3 is given with its conserved first and last residue. The D gene is left open where the match is weak. Sizes are listed as once, few, many, or a class for an expanded clone.

cdr3_nt cdr3_aa j_call clone_size v_call d_call
TGTGCCAGCAGCAACCGGGACCCTCCACTCTTC CASSNRDPPLF TRBJ2-1 many TRBV11-2 .
TGTGCCAGCAGTGTAGGAGACAGGGAGAGTTCACCCCTCCACTTT CASSVGDRESSPLHF TRBJ1-6 many TRBV28 TRBD1
TGTGCCAGCAGTGAAAGCGGTTCGGCCTATAATTCACCCCTCCACTTT CASSESGSAYNSPLHF TRBJ1-6 many TRBV2 .
TGCAGCGTTGACCTCACTCGAGCTAACTATGGCTACACCTTC CSVDLTRANYGYTF TRBJ1-2 many TRBV29-1 .
TGTGCCAGCAGCCAAGACTCTAGCGGCGTCCCTCGGACCCAGTACTTC CASSQDSSGVPRTQYF TRBJ2-5 many TRBV3-1 TRBD2
TGTGCTAGCAGCTTAGAAGGCGGGGGCAGCTCCTACAATGAGCAGTTCTTC CASSLEGGGSSYNEQFF TRBJ2-1 many TRBV7-7 .
TGTGCCAGCAGCCAAACCCGGGACCCGGCGCGGGGTCAGCCCCAGCATTTT CASSQTRDPARGQPQHF TRBJ1-5 many TRBV4-2 .
TGCGCCAGCAGCCGACCGGACCCTTCGTTTAGCTATGGCTACACCTTC CASSRPDPSFSYGYTF TRBJ1-2 many TRBV5-1 .
TGTGCCGTGGGGAACGAGCAGTACTTC CAVGNEQYF TRBJ2-7 few TRBV19 .
TGTGCCAGCAGCTCCAGGAGGGAGGGCTATGGCTACACCTTC CASSSRREGYGYTF TRBJ1-2 many TRBV5-4 .
TGCAGCGTTGGCGAGGGGGGGAATACCGGGGAGCTGTTTTTT CSVGEGGNTGELFF TRBJ2-2 many TRBV29-1 .
TGTGCCAGCAGCTCCCCGGGTGCAGGGAAAAATGAGCAGTTCTTC CASSSPGAGKNEQFF TRBJ2-1 many TRBV7-8 .
TGTGCCAGCAGTGAAGGTCGAACGGGGGAGCAGTACTTC CASSEGRTGEQYF TRBJ2-7 many TRBV2 .
TGTGCCAGCAGCTTAGAGGGGAATACCTACGAGCAGTACTTC CASSLEGNTYEQYF TRBJ2-7 many TRBV7-9 .
TGTGCCAGCAGTGTGGGGCAGGGTGCGAGCTACACCTTC CASSVGQGASYTF TRBJ1-2 many TRBV2 .
TGCAGCGCCGTGACAGGGCTCTTGTGGGAGACCCAGTACTTC CSAVTGLLWETQYF TRBJ2-5 many TRBV29-1 TRBD1
TGCGCCAGCAGCTTGGAGATCGTCGCCGAGCAGTACTTC CASSLEIVAEQYF TRBJ2-7 many TRBV5-1 .
TGTGCCAGCAGCCTAATAGCCCCAGGACAGGGACTCTTTGACACTGAAGCTTTCTTT CASSLIAPGQGLFDTEAFF TRBJ1-1 few TRBV7-7 TRBD1
TGCGCCAGCAGCTTGGACGGGACTAGCGGTGATACGCAGTATTTT CASSLDGTSGDTQYF TRBJ2-3 many TRBV5-1 TRBD2
TGTGCCATTCTCATTCCAGGGGAAACTGGAAACACCATATATTTT CAILIPGETGNTIYF TRBJ1-3 many TRBV7-9 .
TGTGCCAGCAGCTTAGTGTCTCTTCTAGCGGGGATAGAGCAGTACTTC CASSLVSLLAGIEQYF TRBJ2-7 many TRBV7-2 TRBD2
TGCAGTGCCCCGGGTACTAGCGGCAGCACAGATACGCAGTATTTT CSAPGTSGSTDTQYF TRBJ2-3 many TRBV20-1 TRBD2
TGTGCCAGCAGCCGCCGGGGGGGGGATGACTATGGCTACACCTTC CASSRRGGDDYGYTF TRBJ1-2 many TRBV3-1 .
TGTGCCAGCAGAACGACAGGGTACGGCAATCAGCCCCAGCATTTT CASRTTGYGNQPQHF TRBJ1-5 many TRBV6-1 TRBD1
TGTGCCAGCAGCTCAGGGGGCGATCAGCCCCAGCATTTT CASSSGGDQPQHF TRBJ1-5 many TRBV7-9 TRBD1
TGCGCCAGCAGTGAGTCTACAGGTGCAAATGAGCAGTTCTTC CASSESTGANEQFF TRBJ2-1 many TRBV10-1 .
TGTGCCAGCAGTTTGAGTCGGGCAAATCAGCCCCAGCATTTT CASSLSRANQPQHF TRBJ1-5 many TRBV27 .
TGCAGCGTTGAATACCGGGACGGGCCTAGGGACGAGCAGTACTTC CSVEYRDGPRDEQYF TRBJ2-7 many TRBV29-1 .